These T cell receptor beta chains were read from a single sample in a study of tumor-infiltrating lymphocytes in primary liver carcinoma. TCRdb analysed the multiplex PCR reads with MiXCR anew, one entry per CDR3 protein. The repertoire holds more than 70,000 distinct CDR3 sequences, 72% seen once, with roughly a fifth in the top ten. Specimen: liver tumor tissue from sampling region 1. These receptors were obtained from a man in his forties with primary liver carcinoma and hepatitis B virus infection. Each CDR3 is given with its conserved first and last residue. Not all rows give a size; the values are once, few, many and, for expanded clones, a class.

j_gene,v_gene,abundance,CDR3aa
TRBJ1-2,TRBV29-1,-,CIMWTSGAFGYTF
TRBJ2-2,TRBV4-1,-,CASSQDQGSTGELLF
TRBJ1-3,TRBV24-1,many,CATSENDNTIYF
TRBJ1-1,TRBV6-1,once,CASSETWTRCRAFF
TRBJ2-7,TRBV12-3/TRBV12-4,-,CASSRTRGLSYEHYF
TRBJ2-7,TRBV28,-,CATRVWGREQYF
TRBJ2-3,TRBV7-9,-,CASSLEAGEGTDTQYF
TRBJ2-5,TRBV29-1,once,CSVDGRAAETQYF
TRBJ2-7,TRBV10-2,many,CASRSHYEQYF
TRBJ2-5,TRBV30,many,CAWSVPGAATQYF
TRBJ1-2,TRBV29-1,-,CSVGTGIYGYTF
TRBJ1-6,TRBV6-6,-,CAGRSSYSSPLHF
TRBJ2-7,TRBV19,few,CASYGTSGRYSYEQYF
TRBJ2-1,TRBV11-2,-,CAREYTIDEQFF
TRBJ1-2,TRBV4-1,once,CASSQVVTDYGYTF
TRBJ2-3,TRBV30,-,CAWSGDGGSWTDTQYF
TRBJ2-1,TRBV4-1,-,CASSQATGYNEQSF
TRBJ2-7,TRBV29-1,-,CSVGIGGGEQYF
TRBJ1-2,TRBV30,-,CAWGLGSNYGYTF
TRBJ2-2,TRBV4-2,-,CASSQDLRGSGELFF
TRBJ2-1,TRBV11-2,-,CAISLETSSQGEQFF
TRBJ2-2,TRBV10-1,-,CASSEIETGELSF
TRBJ2-1,TRBV6-6,-,CAGSQVGDQFF
TRBJ2-3,TRBV28,-,CASSQWEGEALSTDTQYF
TRBJ2-7,TRBV4-2,-,CVSSHYLVGGPGEQYF
TRBJ1-5,TRBV4-2,many,CASSQEARVGGQPQHF
TRBJ2-1,TRBV6-7,-,CASSYSQGGPQSGGSYNEQFF
TRBJ1-1,TRBV6-2/TRBV6-3,-,CAGSLDSNTEAFF
TRBJ2-3,TRBV2,-,CASKSTGGTDTQYF
TRBJ2-3,TRBV4-1,-,CANSQDQLADMQYF
TRBJ2-5,TRBV7-8,-,CASSFEVEETQYF
TRBJ1-1,TRBV12-3/TRBV12-4,-,CASSYWGGAFF
TRBJ1-4,TRBV15,-,CATSPMGEGGEKLFF
TRBJ2-2,TRBV29-1,-,CRVGRAALNAGELFF
TRBJ2-1,TRBV7-9,-,CASSLHPSQGRGANEQFF
TRBJ2-7,TRBV29-1,-,CSVVRDRDFYEEYF
TRBJ1-3,TRBV12-3/TRBV12-4,-,CASNFLRPFGNTIYF
TRBJ2-7,TRBV6-5,-,CANSFSYWRANIPCEQYF
TRBJ2-4,TRBV4-2,-,CASSQDLVKNIQYF
TRBJ2-5,TRBV11-2,-,CASSWGGEETQYF
TRBJ2-3,TRBV4-2,-,CASSHTQGVGPDMQYF
TRBJ2-3,TRBV29-1,-,CSGGQALSGSGATDTHYF
TRBJ2-7,TRBV7-8,-,CTSSLGKGAYEQYF
TRBJ2-1,TRBV6-2/TRBV6-3,-,CASSYWGRSSHNEQFF
TRBJ2-1,TRBV6-5,-,CANSYSWVKPYNEQFF
TRBJ2-5,TRBV29-1,-,CIISWGGAAKVEAQYF
TRBJ2-7,TRBV12-3/TRBV12-4,-,CASSPYNYEQYF
TRBJ2-3,TRBV29-1,-,CGVPWGFHSTDMQYF
TRBJ2-1,TRBV11-2,-,CATGQDQLSYNEPFF
TRBJ1-1,TRBV12-3/TRBV12-4,many,CASTKGATEAFF
TRBJ2-2,TRBV10-3,-,CATSETGAGELFF
TRBJ1-2,TRBV11-2,-,CASSLEWNYGSTF
TRBJ2-1,TRBV10-3,many,CAISVTTGLAGGHNEQFF
TRBJ2-5,TRBV12-3/TRBV12-4,-,CASSSNDQENQYF
TRBJ1-2,TRBV11-2,few,CANSLEGNYGYTF